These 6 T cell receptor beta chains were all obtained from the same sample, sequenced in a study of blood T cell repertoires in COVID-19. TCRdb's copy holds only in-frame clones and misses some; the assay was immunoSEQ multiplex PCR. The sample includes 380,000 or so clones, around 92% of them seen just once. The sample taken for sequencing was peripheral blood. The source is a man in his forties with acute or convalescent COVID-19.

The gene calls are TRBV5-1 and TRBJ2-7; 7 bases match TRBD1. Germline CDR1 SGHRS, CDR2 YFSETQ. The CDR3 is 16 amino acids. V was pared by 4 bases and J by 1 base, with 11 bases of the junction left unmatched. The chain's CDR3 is CASSQSGTASSYEQYF. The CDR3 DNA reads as TGCGCCAGCAGCCAATCCGGGACAGCTTCTTCCTACGAGCAGTACTTC.

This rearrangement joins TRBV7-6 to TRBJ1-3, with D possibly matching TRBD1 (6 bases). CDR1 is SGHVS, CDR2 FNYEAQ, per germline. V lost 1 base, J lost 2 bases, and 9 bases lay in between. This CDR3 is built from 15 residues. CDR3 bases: TGTGCCAGCAGCTTAGTGCAGGGGACTGGAAACACCATATATTTT. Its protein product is CASSLVQGTGNTIYF.

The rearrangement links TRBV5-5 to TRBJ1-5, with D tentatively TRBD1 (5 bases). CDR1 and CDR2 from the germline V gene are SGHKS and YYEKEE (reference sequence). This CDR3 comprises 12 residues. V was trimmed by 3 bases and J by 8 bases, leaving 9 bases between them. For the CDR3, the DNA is TGTGCCAGCAGCTCCGGGGGGGAGCCCCAGCATTTT. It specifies CASSSGGEPQHF. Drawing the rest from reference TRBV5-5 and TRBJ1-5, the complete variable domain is DAGVTQSPTHLIKTRGQQVTLRCSPISGHKSVSWYQQVLGQGPQFIFQYYEKEERGRGNFPDRFSARQFPNYSSELNVNALLLGDSALYLCASSSGGEPQHFGDGTRLSIL.

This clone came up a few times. CDR3 protein: CASSRTGLFSYEQYF. CDR3 sequence (DNA): TGTGCCAGCAGCCGCACGGGACTTTTTTCCTACGAGCAGTACTTC. V usage is TRBV28 and J usage is TRBJ2-7; D may be TRBD2 (6 bases). Germline values: CDR1 MDHEN, CDR2 SYDVKM. Trimming cost V 6 bases and J 1 base, with 16 bases left between them. The CDR3 sequence is 15 residues long.

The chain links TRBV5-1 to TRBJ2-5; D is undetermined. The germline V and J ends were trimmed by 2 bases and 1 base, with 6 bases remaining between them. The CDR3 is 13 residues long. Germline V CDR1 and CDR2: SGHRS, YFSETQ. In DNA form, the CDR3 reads TGCGCCAGCAGCTTCCTAGGCCAAGAGACCCAGTACTTC. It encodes CASSFLGQETQYF.

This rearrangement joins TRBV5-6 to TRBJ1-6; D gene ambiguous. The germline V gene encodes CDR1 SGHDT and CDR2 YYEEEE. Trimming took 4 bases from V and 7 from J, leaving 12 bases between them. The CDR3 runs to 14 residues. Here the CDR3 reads CASSPDGRNSPLHF. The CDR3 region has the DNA TGTGCCAGCAGCCCGGACGGGAGAAATTCACCCCTCCACTTT.